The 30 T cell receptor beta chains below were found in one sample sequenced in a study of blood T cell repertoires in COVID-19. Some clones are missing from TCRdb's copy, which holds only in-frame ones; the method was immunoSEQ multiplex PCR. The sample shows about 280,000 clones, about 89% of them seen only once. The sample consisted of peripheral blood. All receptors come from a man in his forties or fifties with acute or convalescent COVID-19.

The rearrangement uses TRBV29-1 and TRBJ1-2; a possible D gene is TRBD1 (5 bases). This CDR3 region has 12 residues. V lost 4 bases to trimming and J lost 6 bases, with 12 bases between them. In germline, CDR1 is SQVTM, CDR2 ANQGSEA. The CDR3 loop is CSVGRERDGYTF. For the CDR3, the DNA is TGCAGCGTTGGCAGGGAACGAGATGGCTACACCTTC.

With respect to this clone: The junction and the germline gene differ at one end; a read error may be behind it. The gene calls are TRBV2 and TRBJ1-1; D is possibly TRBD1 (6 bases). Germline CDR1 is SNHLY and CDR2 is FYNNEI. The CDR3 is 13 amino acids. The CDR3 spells CASREGGNTEAFF. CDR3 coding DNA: TGTGCCAGCCGTGAGGGGGGAAACACTGAAGCTTTCTTT.

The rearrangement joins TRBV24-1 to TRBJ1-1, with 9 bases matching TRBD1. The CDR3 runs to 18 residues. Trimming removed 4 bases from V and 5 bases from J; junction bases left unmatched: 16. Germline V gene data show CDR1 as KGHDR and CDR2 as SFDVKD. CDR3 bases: TGTGCCACCAGTGAAAGGAGTCCCGGGACAGGGAGGGAGACTGAAGCTTTCTTT. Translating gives CATSERSPGTGRETEAFF.

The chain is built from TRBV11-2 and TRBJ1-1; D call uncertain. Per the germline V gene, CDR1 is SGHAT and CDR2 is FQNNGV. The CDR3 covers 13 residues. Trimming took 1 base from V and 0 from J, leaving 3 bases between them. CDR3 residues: CASSLGMNTEAFF. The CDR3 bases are TGTGCCAGCAGCTTAGGTATGAACACTGAAGCTTTCTTT.

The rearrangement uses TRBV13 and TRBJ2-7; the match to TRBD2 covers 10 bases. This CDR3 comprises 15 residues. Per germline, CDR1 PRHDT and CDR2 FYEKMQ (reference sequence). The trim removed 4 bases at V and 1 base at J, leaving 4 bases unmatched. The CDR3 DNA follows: TGTGCCAGCAGCTCCATAGCGGGGGGTTCCTACGAGCAGTACTTC. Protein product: CASSSIAGGSYEQYF.

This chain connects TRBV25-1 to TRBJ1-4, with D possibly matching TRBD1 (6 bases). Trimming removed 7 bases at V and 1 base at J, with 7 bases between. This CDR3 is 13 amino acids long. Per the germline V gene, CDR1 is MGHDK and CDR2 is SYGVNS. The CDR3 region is CASMDRTNEKLFF. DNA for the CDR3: TGTGCCAGCATGGACAGAACTAATGAAAAACTGTTTTTT.

CDR3 DNA sequence: TGCGCCAGCAGCCAACCTACTCCGCCGGGACTAGCTACGAATGAGCAGTTCTTC. Translated: CASSQPTPPGLATNEQFF. This chain joins TRBV4-1 and TRBJ2-1, with 9 bases matching TRBD2. Looked up from germline, CDR1 is MGHRA and CDR2 is YSYEKL. The CDR3 length is 18 residues. Unmatched junction bases numbered 15, after V lost 2 bases and J lost 7 bases.

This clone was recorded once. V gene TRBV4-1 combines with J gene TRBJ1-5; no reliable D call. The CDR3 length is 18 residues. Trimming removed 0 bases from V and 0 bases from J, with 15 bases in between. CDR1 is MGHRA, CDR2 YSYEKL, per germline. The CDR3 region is CASSQDDIPGYSNQPQHF. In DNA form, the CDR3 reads TGCGCCAGCAGCCAAGATGATATACCGGGGTATAGCAATCAGCCCCAGCATTTT.

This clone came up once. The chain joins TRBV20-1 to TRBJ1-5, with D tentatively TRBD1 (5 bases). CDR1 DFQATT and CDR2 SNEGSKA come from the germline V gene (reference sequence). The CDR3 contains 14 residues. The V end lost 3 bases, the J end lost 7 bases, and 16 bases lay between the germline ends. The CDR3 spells CSASNPGGAQPQHF. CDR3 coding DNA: TGCAGTGCTAGTAATCCCGGAGGGGCGCAGCCCCAGCATTTT.

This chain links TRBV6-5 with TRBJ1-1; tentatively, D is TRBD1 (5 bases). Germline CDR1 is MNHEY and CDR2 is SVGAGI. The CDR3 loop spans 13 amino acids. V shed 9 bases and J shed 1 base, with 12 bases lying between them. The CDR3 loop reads CASQTAENTEAFF. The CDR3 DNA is TGTGCCAGTCAGACAGCCGAGAACACTGAAGCTTTCTTT.

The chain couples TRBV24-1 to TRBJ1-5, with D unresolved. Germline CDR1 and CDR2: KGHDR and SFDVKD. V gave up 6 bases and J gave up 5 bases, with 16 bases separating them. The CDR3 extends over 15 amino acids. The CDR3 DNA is TGTGCCACCAGTCGCGGGAGTAGTAATGATCAGCCCCAGCATTTT. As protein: CATSRGSSNDQPQHF.

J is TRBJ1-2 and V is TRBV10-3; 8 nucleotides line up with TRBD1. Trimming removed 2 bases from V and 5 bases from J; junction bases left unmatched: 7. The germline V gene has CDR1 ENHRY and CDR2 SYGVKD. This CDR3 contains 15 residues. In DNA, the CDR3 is TGTGCCATCAGTGAGACGGACAGGGTCGGGTATGGCTACACCTTC. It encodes CAISETDRVGYGYTF.

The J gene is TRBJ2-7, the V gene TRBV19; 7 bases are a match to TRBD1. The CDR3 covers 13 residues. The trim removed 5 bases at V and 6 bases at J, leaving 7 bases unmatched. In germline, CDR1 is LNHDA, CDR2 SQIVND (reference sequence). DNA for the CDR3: TGTGCCAGTAGTCAGACAGGGTTGAGCGAGCAGTACTTC. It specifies CASSQTGLSEQYF.

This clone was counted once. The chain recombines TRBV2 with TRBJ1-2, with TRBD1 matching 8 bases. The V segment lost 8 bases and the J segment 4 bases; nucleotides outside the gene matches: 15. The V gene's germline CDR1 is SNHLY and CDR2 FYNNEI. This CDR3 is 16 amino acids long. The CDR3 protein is CASRVRGGQDIYGYTF. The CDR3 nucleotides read TGTGCCAGCCGTGTTAGGGGGGGACAGGATATCTATGGCTACACCTTC.

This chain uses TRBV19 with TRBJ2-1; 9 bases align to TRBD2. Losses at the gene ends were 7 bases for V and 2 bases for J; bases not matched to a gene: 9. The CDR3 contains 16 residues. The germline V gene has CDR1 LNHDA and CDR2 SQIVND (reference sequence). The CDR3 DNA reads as TGTGCCAGTACCATCCCTGGCGGGGGGGCCTACAATGAGCAGTTCTTC. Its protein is CASTIPGGGAYNEQFF. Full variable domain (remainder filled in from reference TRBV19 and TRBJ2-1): DGGITQSPKYLFRKEGQNVTLSCEQNLNHDAMYWYRQDPGQGLRLIYYSQIVNDFQKGDIAEGYSVSREKKESFPLTVTSAQKNPTAFYLCASTIPGGGAYNEQFFGPGTRLTVL.

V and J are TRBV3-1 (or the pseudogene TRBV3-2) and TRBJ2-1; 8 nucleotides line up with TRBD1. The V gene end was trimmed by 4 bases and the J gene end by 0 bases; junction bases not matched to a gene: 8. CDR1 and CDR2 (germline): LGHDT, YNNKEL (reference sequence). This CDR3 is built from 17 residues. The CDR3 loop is CASSLRNTGGSYNEQFF. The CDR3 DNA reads TGTGCCAGCAGCCTCCGGAATACAGGGGGCTCCTACAATGAGCAGTTCTTC.

The CDR3 here is CASKGQGAEEQYF. CDR3 DNA sequence: TGTGCCAGTAAGGGACAGGGGGCGGAAGAGCAGTACTTC. J is TRBJ2-7 and V is TRBV19; 12 nucleotides match TRBD1. The CDR3 runs to 13 residues. V gave up 7 bases and J gave up 7 bases; unmatched junction bases: 5. The V gene's germline CDR1 is LNHDA and CDR2 SQIVND (reference sequence).

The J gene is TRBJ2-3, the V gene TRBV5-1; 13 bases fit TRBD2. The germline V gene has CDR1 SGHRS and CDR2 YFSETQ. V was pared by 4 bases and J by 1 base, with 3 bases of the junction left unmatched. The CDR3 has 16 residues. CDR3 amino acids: CASSLGTSGGTDTQYF. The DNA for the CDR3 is TGCGCCAGCAGCCTTGGGACTAGCGGGGGCACAGATACGCAGTATTTT.

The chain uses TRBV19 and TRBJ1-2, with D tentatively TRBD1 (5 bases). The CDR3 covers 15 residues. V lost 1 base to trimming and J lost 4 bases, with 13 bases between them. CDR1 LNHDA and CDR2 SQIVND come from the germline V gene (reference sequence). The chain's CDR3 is CASSIASGAGYGYTF. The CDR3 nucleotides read TGTGCCAGTAGTATAGCCAGCGGGGCTGGCTATGGCTACACCTTC.

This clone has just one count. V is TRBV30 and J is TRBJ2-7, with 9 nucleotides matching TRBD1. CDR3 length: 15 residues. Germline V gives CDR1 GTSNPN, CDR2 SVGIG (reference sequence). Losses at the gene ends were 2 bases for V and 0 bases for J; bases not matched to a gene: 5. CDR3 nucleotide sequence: TGTGCCTGGAGTCACCGGGACAGGGCCTCCTACGAGCAGTACTTC. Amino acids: CAWSHRDRASYEQYF.

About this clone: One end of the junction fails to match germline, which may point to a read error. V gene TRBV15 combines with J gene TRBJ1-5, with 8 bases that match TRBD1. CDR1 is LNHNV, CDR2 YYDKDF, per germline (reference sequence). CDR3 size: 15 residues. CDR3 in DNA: TGTGCCACCAGCAGATCCGGACAGGGCAACCAGCCCCAGCATTTT. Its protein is CATSRSGQGNQPQHF.

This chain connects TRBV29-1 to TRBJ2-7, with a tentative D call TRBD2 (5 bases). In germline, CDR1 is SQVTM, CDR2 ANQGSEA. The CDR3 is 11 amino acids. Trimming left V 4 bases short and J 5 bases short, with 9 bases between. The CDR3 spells CSVAVGNEQYF. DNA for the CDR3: TGCAGCGTTGCTGTCGGGAACGAGCAGTACTTC.

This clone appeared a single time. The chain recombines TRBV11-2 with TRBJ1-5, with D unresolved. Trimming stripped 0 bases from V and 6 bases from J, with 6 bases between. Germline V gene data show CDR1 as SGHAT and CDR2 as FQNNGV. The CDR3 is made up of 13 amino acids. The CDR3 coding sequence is TGTGCCAGCAGCTTAGATTTGAGTCAGCCCCAGCATTTT. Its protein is CASSLDLSQPQHF.

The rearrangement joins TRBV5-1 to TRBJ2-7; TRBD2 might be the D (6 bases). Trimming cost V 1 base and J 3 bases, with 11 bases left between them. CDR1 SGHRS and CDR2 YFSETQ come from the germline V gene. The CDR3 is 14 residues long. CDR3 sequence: CASSLNPGDYEQYF. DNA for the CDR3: TGCGCCAGCAGCTTGAACCCGGGAGACTACGAGCAGTACTTC.

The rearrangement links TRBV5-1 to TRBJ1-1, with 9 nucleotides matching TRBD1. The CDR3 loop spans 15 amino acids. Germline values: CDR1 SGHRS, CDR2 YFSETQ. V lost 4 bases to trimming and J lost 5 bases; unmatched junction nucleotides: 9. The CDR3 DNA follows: TGCGCCAGCAGCACTGGGACAGGGAGAGGGACTGAAGCTTTCTTT. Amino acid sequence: CASSTGTGRGTEAFF.

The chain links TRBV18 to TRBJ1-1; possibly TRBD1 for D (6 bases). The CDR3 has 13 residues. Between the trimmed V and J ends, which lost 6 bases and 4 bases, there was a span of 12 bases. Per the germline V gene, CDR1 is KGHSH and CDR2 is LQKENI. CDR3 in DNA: TGTGCCAGCTCTCAAAGAGGGGGCACTGAAGCTTTCTTT. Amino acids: CASSQRGGTEAFF.

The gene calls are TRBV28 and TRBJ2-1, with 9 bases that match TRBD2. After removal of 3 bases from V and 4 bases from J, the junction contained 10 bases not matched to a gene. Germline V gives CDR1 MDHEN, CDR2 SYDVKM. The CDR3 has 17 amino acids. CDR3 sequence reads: CASSFLPVAGEYNEQFF. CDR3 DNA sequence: TGTGCCAGCAGTTTCCTCCCGGTAGCGGGGGAATACAATGAGCAGTTCTTC. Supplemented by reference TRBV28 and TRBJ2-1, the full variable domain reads DVKVTQSSRYLVKRTGEKVFLECVQDMDHENMFWYRQDPGLGLRLIYFSYDVKMKEKGDIPEGYSVSREKKERFSLILESASTNQTSMYLCASSFLPVAGEYNEQFFGPGTRLTVL.

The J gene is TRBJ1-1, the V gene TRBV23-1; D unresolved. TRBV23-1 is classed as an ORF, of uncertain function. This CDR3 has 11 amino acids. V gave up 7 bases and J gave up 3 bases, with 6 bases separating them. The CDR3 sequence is CASKHDTEAFF. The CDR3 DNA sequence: TGCGCCAGCAAGCACGACACTGAAGCTTTCTTT.

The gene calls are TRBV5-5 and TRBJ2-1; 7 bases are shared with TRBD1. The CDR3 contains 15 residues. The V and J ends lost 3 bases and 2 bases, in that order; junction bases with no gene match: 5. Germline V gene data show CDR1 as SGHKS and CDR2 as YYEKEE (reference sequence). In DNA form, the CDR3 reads TGTGCCAGCAGCTCGACAGGGTACCCCTACAATGAGCAGTTCTTC. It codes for CASSSTGYPYNEQFF.

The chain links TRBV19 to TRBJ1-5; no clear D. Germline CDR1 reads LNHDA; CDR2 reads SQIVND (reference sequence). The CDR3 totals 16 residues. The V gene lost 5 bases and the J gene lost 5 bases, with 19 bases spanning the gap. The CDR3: CASSPSERVRYQPQHF. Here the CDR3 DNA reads TGTGCCAGTAGTCCGTCCGAGAGGGTCAGGTATCAGCCCCAGCATTTT.